The 18 T cell receptor beta chains reported below all come from one sample, sequenced in a study of monozygotic twins with inflammatory bowel disease. TCRdb derives one entry per CDR3 protein from the 5' RACE reads, leaving out DNA. This sample's table reports roughly 300,000 distinct CDR3 sequences. Input material: blood. These receptor sequences come from a human donor with ulcerative colitis or Crohn's disease, or a healthy co-twin of an affected twin (not recorded which).

The chain couples TRBV12-3 or TRBV12-4 to TRBJ2-7; TCRdb's D gene call, TRBD1, goes unchecked for lack of DNA. This CDR3 spans 14 amino acids. CDR3 protein: CASTEGGKSYEQYF.

The chain couples TRBV5-6 to TRBJ1-1. Per the germline V gene, CDR1 is SGHDT and CDR2 is YYEEEE. The CDR3 sequence is 11 residues long. This CDR3 is CASSLMGEAFF.

The genes are TRBV5-4 and TRBJ2-5; the D gene TCRdb calls, TRBD2, cannot be checked with no DNA. There are 16 residues in the CDR3. Germline CDR1 reads SGHNT; CDR2 reads YYREEE (reference sequence). CDR3 sequence: CASSPAASGSWETQYF.

The chain carries TRBV28 and TRBJ2-2. The CDR3 runs 12 residues. Germline V gene sequence: CDR1 MDHEN, CDR2 SYDVKM. The chain's CDR3 is CASGINTGELFF.

CDR3 loop: CSARVSGLAGEQFF. J is TRBJ2-1 and V is TRBV20-1; TCRdb's assignment of TRBD2 cannot be checked, as there is no DNA. CDR3 length: 14 amino acids. Germline CDR1 DFQATT, CDR2 SNEGSKA (reference sequence).

The J gene is TRBJ2-2, the V gene TRBV5-1; TCRdb proposes TRBD2, but this gene call is untestable without DNA. Germline CDR1 reads SGHRS; CDR2 reads YFSETQ. There are 15 residues in the CDR3. CDR3 sequence reads: CASSAGLASTGELFF. The full variable domain, its missing parts supplied by reference TRBV5-1 and TRBJ2-2, is KAGVTQTPRYLIKTRGQQVTLSCSPISGHRSVSWYQQTPGQGLQFLFEYFSETQRNKGNFPGRFSGRQFSNSRSEMNVSTLELGDSALYLCASSAGLASTGELFFGEGSRLTVL.

The CDR3: CASSFFRGHYEQYF. This rearrangement joins TRBV27 to TRBJ2-7; TCRdb gives TRBD1 as the D gene, but with no DNA this cannot be confirmed. The CDR3 loop spans 14 amino acids. From germline, CDR1 is MNHEY and CDR2 SMNVEV (reference sequence).

V and J are TRBV6-5 and TRBJ2-7; TCRdb gives TRBD1 as the D gene, but with no DNA this cannot be confirmed. The CDR3 covers 15 residues. In germline, CDR1 is MNHEY, CDR2 SVGAGI. This CDR3 is CASSYTTGTQGEQYF.

The V and J genes are TRBV7-9 and TRBJ2-5; TCRdb picks TRBD1, but there is no DNA to check that call. CDR1 is SEHNR, CDR2 FQNEAQ, per germline (reference sequence). CDR3 length: 11 amino acids. CDR3 sequence: CAAGETQTQYF.

V gene TRBV28 combines with J gene TRBJ2-7; TCRdb reports TRBD1, a call that lacks DNA to check it against. The germline gives CDR1 MDHEN, CDR2 SYDVKM. The CDR3 runs to 12 residues. CDR3 protein: CASNPTGGVKYF.

The CDR3 protein is CASTTGGAGEQYF. This rearrangement joins TRBV18 to TRBJ2-7; the TCRdb call, TRBD1, lacks DNA for checking. Germline V gene lookup returns CDR1 KGHSH and CDR2 LQKENI. The CDR3 runs 13 residues.

The chain combines TRBV11-2 with TRBJ2-1. The CDR3 is 14 residues long. The germline V gene encodes CDR1 SGHAT and CDR2 FQNNGV. The CDR3 spells CASSPHRGNNEQFF.

The gene calls are TRBV6-5 and TRBJ1-1; checking the TCRdb D call of TRBD1 is not possible without DNA. The germline V gene has CDR1 MNHEY and CDR2 SVGAGI. There are 13 residues in the CDR3. CDR3 loop: CASTIRGGTEAFF.

The chain carries TRBV20-1 and TRBJ1-5. The germline V gene has CDR1 DFQATT and CDR2 SNEGSKA (reference sequence). The CDR3 extends over 12 amino acids. The CDR3 is CSVRQIDQPQHF.

V usage is TRBV29-1 and J usage is TRBJ2-1. Germline V gives CDR1 SQVTM, CDR2 ANQGSEA. The CDR3 covers 15 residues. The CDR3 loop is CSVRLTVSLLNEQFF.

This chain connects TRBV3-1 to TRBJ2-7; the TCRdb call, TRBD2, lacks DNA for checking. CDR1 is LGHDT and CDR2 is YNNKEL in the germline V gene (reference sequence). The CDR3 sequence is 18 residues long. This CDR3 is CASSSPGTSGSVSYEQYF.

The V and J genes are TRBV15 and TRBJ2-7. This CDR3 contains 15 residues. Germline V gives CDR1 LNHNV, CDR2 YYDKDF (reference sequence). CDR3 sequence reads: CATSRISSGFYEQYF. Together with reference TRBV15 and TRBJ2-7, the CDR3 gives the full variable domain: DAMVIQNPRYQVTQFGKPVTLSCSQTLNHNVMYWYQQKSSQAPKLLFHYYDKDFNNEADTPDNFQSRRPNTSFCFLDIRSPGLGDTAMYLCATSRISSGFYEQYFGPGTRLTVT.

V usage is TRBV5-1 and J usage is TRBJ2-7; TCRdb selects TRBD2, and the lack of DNA leaves this call unchecked. The CDR3 has 15 residues. Germline assignment: CDR1 SGHRS and CDR2 YFSETQ. The CDR3 region is CASRKAGLEGYEQYF.